This T cell receptor beta chain was identified in a study of regulatory T cells in long-lasting Graves disease. Study overall: The term persistent Graves' disease signified upward of 5 years on antithyroid drugs with positive TSH receptor antibodies. Study findings and constraints: Persistent disease samples used TRBV28, TRBJ1-2 and TRBJ2-5 preferentially. Whereas more than 950 public clonotypes were shared by new patients, persistent patients shared more, at over 2,500. Owing to a sample size that was small, accuracy may have been reduced.

Comment on this clonotype: Its antigen is not identified.

Arm-PCR of CDR3 regions and iRepertoire HTBI primers were the basis on which TCR beta libraries were built. MiXCR, applied by TCRdb to the multiplex PCR reads, yields one record per CDR3 protein. The sample has some 470,000 distinct CDR3 sequences; under 25% are singletons. Time point here: persistent/refractory GD, antithyroid drugs over 5 years with positive TRAb. Isolated PBMC RNA provided the starting material for the TCR library. Germline V gives CDR1 GTSNPN, CDR2 SVGIG (reference sequence). V was clipped by 0 bases and J by 1 base, with 7 bases between them. The CDR3 is made up of 13 amino acids.

Material: peripheral blood mononuclear cells (PBMCs), obtained when the disease was refractory, from a patient treated with antithyroid drugs. The TCR was taken from a female donor with Graves disease. This chain connects TRBV30 to TRBJ2-7; no clear D. The CDR3 loop is CAWSVLNSYEQYF. CDR3 nucleotides: TGTGCCTGGAGTGTCCTGAATTCCTACGAGCAGTACTTC.